The 13 T cell receptor beta chains in this list originate from one sample, sequenced in a study of cytotoxic CD8 clonotypes in ibrutinib-treated CLL. Profiled with immunoSEQ multiplex PCR; TCRdb holds only in-frame clones, not every one. This sample has about 15,000 clones, with 80% to 85% found just once. Here the sequenced sample was PBMCs, taken before ibrutinib treatment. These receptors were collected from a human donor with chronic lymphocytic leukemia.

The chain has TRBV19 and TRBJ1-5; TRBD1 matches 11 bases. The CDR3 has 16 residues. The germline CDR1 and CDR2 sequences are LNHDA and SQIVND (reference sequence). V lost 2 bases to trimming and J lost 6 bases; unmatched junction nucleotides: 6. CDR3 coding DNA: TGTGCCAGTAGTATAAGCAGGACAGGGGGCACTCAGCCCCAGCATTTT. It yields the protein CASSISRTGGTQPQHF.

This clone was seen a handful of times. CDR3 nucleotides: TGTGCCAGCAGCCTCAAGGGACAGGGAAATCAGCCCCAGCATTTT. Translating gives CASSLKGQGNQPQHF. V gene TRBV7-2 combines with J gene TRBJ1-5; 9 bases fit TRBD1. Per germline, CDR1 SGHTA and CDR2 FQGNSA. After removal of 5 bases from V and 4 bases from J, the junction contained 6 bases not matched to a gene. This CDR3 contains 15 residues.

The chain has TRBV9 and TRBJ2-1, with 9 bases lining up with TRBD1. Per germline, CDR1 SGDLS and CDR2 YYNGEE. V lost 3 bases and J lost 6; bases outside the gene matches: 7. The CDR3 loop spans 15 amino acids. CDR3 sequence reads: CASSAGQGWGNEQFF. The CDR3 coding sequence is TGTGCCAGCAGCGCGGGACAGGGATGGGGCAATGAGCAGTTCTTC.

V and J are TRBV7-3 and TRBJ2-1, with D possibly matching TRBD1 (6 bases). Germline CDR1 reads SGHTA; CDR2 reads FQGTGA. CDR3 length: 13 residues. Trimming cost V 3 bases and J 8 bases, with 11 bases left between them. The CDR3 sequence: CASSFNGGDEQFF. In nucleotides, the CDR3 is TGTGCCAGCAGCTTTAATGGGGGCGATGAGCAGTTCTTC.

V is TRBV2 and J is TRBJ1-1; D is unclear. Trimming took 4 bases from V and 4 from J, leaving 13 bases between them. There are 14 residues in the CDR3. In germline, CDR1 is SNHLY, CDR2 FYNNEI. Here the CDR3 DNA reads TGTGCCAGCAGTGCCGCCCGCGGGGTCACTGAAGCTTTCTTT. It encodes CASSAARGVTEAFF.

This clone was seen a single time. The chain is built from TRBV7-9 and TRBJ2-7, with TRBD2 matching 7 bases. The CDR3 consists of 16 residues. Trimming at V came to 1 base and at J to 0 bases, leaving 6 bases not matched to a gene. The germline gives CDR1 SEHNR, CDR2 FQNEAQ (reference sequence). This CDR3 reads CASSLGSSGSSYEQYF. The CDR3 nucleotides read TGTGCCAGCAGCTTAGGTTCTAGCGGAAGCTCCTACGAGCAGTACTTC.

This rearrangement joins TRBV6-4 to TRBJ2-6, with D unresolved. V was shortened by 8 bases and J by 3 bases, with 14 bases between the two germline ends. Germline assignment: CDR1 MRHNA and CDR2 SNTAGT. The CDR3 is 15 residues long. The CDR3 sequence: CASEGYSDGANVLTF. The CDR3, as DNA: TGTGCCAGCGAAGGGTACTCGGATGGGGCCAACGTCCTGACTTTC.

The V call is TRBV6-5, the J call TRBJ2-7, with 10 bases identical to TRBD1. Germline lookup yields CDR1 MNHEY and CDR2 SVGAGI. V was pared by 0 bases and J by 4 bases, with 3 bases of the junction left unmatched. The CDR3 contains 15 residues. The CDR3 reads CASSYSPGQGYEQYF. The CDR3 DNA follows: TGTGCCAGCAGTTACTCCCCGGGACAGGGGTACGAGCAGTACTTC.

The chain links TRBV9 to TRBJ2-5; 15 bases map to TRBD2. Germline CDR1 reads SGDLS; CDR2 reads YYNGEE. V dropped 4 bases and J dropped 4; count of bases not matched to a gene: 8. The CDR3 runs to 17 residues. The DNA for the CDR3 is TGTGCCAGCAGCACCCGGACTAGCGGGAGGGCCGGAGAGACCCAGTACTTC. Translating gives CASSTRTSGRAGETQYF.

This clone was seen a handful of times. This chain connects TRBV28 to TRBJ2-1, with D uncertain. Germline V lookup: CDR1 MDHEN, CDR2 SYDVKM. This CDR3 contains 13 residues. V gave up 4 bases and J gave up 11 bases, with 15 bases separating them. CDR3 coding DNA: TGTGCCAGCAGTTCCTACGAGCTAACTAAGCAGTTCTTC. As protein: CASSSYELTKQFF.

This chain joins TRBV7-6 and TRBJ2-5; the match to TRBD1 covers 9 bases. The trim removed 5 bases at V and 5 bases at J, leaving 12 bases unmatched. Germline CDR1 SGHVS, CDR2 FNYEAQ. The CDR3 has 16 residues. The CDR3 DNA follows: TGTGCCAGCAGCCTCTCAACCGGGACAGGGCGGGAGACCCAGTACTTC. Its protein is CASSLSTGTGRETQYF.

The chain has TRBV7-6 and TRBJ1-5, with 8 positions matching TRBD1. Trimming removed 1 base from V and 7 bases from J; junction bases left unmatched: 9. CDR3 length: 16 amino acids. CDR1 SGHVS and CDR2 FNYEAQ come from the germline V gene. DNA of the CDR3: TGTGCCAGCAGCTTAGGGGCGGACAGGGAATCGCAGCCCCAGCATTTT. It is translated as CASSLGADRESQPQHF.

The genes are TRBV2 and TRBJ2-3; 7 bases agree with TRBD1. Germline-derived CDR1 and CDR2 are SNHLY and FYNNEI. After removal of 5 bases from V and 2 bases from J, the junction contained 4 bases not matched to a gene. The CDR3 consists of 14 residues. This chain's CDR3 is CASSPRGPTDTQYF. CDR3 DNA sequence: TGTGCCAGCAGTCCGAGGGGGCCCACAGATACGCAGTATTTT.